This TCR beta chain was recovered during a study of Ad26.COV2.S vaccination and SARS-CoV-2 variants. Study context: Intramuscular Ad26.COV2.S doses were given once or twice, 56 days apart. General study points: Non-spike TCR breadth did not differ much between vaccine and placebo recipients. Recipients given vaccine exceeded placebo recipients in spike-specific TCR breadth.

Germline CDR1 GTSNPN, CDR2 SVGIG (reference sequence). This CDR3 has 14 residues. The V end was cut by 3 bases, the J end by 2 bases, with 10 bases between. TCRdb's table, derived via immunoSEQ multiplex PCR, lists solely in-frame clones and lacks some. The table lists roughly 700,000 clones, more than 80% of them singletons, with around 1.5% in the top ten. Comments on this clone: The antigen is unknown.

Sample treatment: around 19 received Ad26.COV2.S at low or high dose, single or two shots; roughly 5 received placebo; per-sample allocation not given. All samples were drawn on day 63, counting from the first vaccine or placebo injection. An Ad26 vector was used to express Wuhan-strain SARS-CoV-2 spike as the vaccine. The sequence was obtained from a person aged 18 to 59 who received the Ad26.COV2.S COVID-19 vaccine or a placebo. The gene calls are TRBV30 and TRBJ1-4; a weak D match, TRBD1 (5 bases). Here the sequenced sample was peripheral blood, taken in a trial of Ad26.COV2.S vaccine versus placebo. CDR3 sequence (DNA): TGTGCCTGGAGCGAAGGGGCGACTAATGAAAAACTGTTTTTT. Protein product: CAWSEGATNEKLFF.